A single sample gave rise to the 20 T cell receptor beta chains below, sequenced in a study of shared clonotypes between healthy human individuals. Measured with immunoSEQ multiplex PCR; TCRdb has only the in-frame clones, and not every one. The sample gives approximately 480,000 clones, 60% to 80% of which show up once; around 13% is in the top ten. The sample consisted of PBMCs. All receptors come from a woman in her thirties or forties in good health. Some clones in this sample may be carry-over from other donors' samples.

The rearrangement links TRBV9 to TRBJ1-4, with D unclear. The CDR3 is 14 residues long. Germline CDR1 and CDR2: SGDLS and YYNGEE. V dropped 0 bases and J dropped 7 bases, with 10 bases sitting between them. CDR3 nucleotide sequence: TGTGCCAGCAGCGTAGCTGGTACGAGTGAAAAACTGTTTTTT. This gives the protein CASSVAGTSEKLFF.

This chain uses TRBV6-1 with TRBJ2-2; possibly TRBD1 for D (5 bases). Trimming left V 1 base short and J 7 bases short, with 13 bases between. The CDR3 extends over 15 amino acids. Germline CDR1 and CDR2: MNHNS and SASEGT. The CDR3 sequence: CASSEVVTRGGELFF. The DNA of the CDR3 is TGTGCCAGCAGTGAAGTTGTCACAAGGGGCGGGGAGCTGTTTTTT.

The V gene is TRBV20-1, the J gene TRBJ2-1; the D gene is possibly TRBD1 (5 bases). The CDR3 has 11 amino acids. CDR1 and CDR2 from the germline V gene are DFQATT and SNEGSKA (reference sequence). Trimming stripped 7 bases from V and 8 bases from J, with 12 bases between. The CDR3 sequence is CSVSRVDEQFF. As DNA, the CDR3 is TGCAGTGTAAGCAGGGTTGATGAGCAGTTCTTC.

The rearrangement links TRBV5-1 to TRBJ1-2; TRBD1 agrees at 8 bases. This CDR3 is 13 amino acids long. The trim removed 4 bases at V and 10 bases at J, leaving 9 bases unmatched. Germline CDR1 SGHRS, CDR2 YFSETQ. CDR3 residues: CASSAGTGPFYTF. CDR3 coding DNA: TGCGCCAGCAGCGCGGGGACAGGCCCATTCTACACCTTC.

V and J are TRBV18 and TRBJ2-7; 11 bases match TRBD2. Germline assignment: CDR1 KGHSH and CDR2 LQKENI. After removal of 3 bases from V and 6 bases from J, the junction contained 13 bases not matched to a gene. The CDR3 is 17 residues long. DNA for the CDR3: TGTGCCAGCTCACCCCAGGGGCCCGGGACTAGCGGCATCGAGCAGTACTTC. It specifies CASSPQGPGTSGIEQYF. Combining the CDR3 with reference TRBV18 and TRBJ2-7 gives the whole variable domain NAGVMQNPRHLVRRRGQEARLRCSPMKGHSHVYWYRQLPEEGLKFMVYLQKENIIDESGMPKERFSAEFPKEGPSILRIQQVVRGDSAAYFCASSPQGPGTSGIEQYFGPGTRLTVT.

V usage is TRBV9 and J usage is TRBJ1-2; D is undetermined. Trimming stripped 0 bases from V and 0 bases from J, with 12 bases between. The CDR3 is 16 residues long. Per germline, CDR1 SGDLS and CDR2 YYNGEE. The CDR3 loop is CASSVGGPGANYGYTF. The CDR3, as DNA: TGTGCCAGCAGCGTAGGAGGGCCTGGGGCTAACTATGGCTACACCTTC. Together with reference TRBV9 and TRBJ1-2, the CDR3 gives the full variable domain: DSGVTQTPKHLITATGQRVTLRCSPRSGDLSVYWYQQSLDQGLQFLIQYYNGEERAKGNILERFSAQQFPDLHSELNLSSLELGDSALYFCASSVGGPGANYGYTFGSGTRLTVV.

This clone was observed many times. The CDR3 loop is CASVPLDNEKLFF. The CDR3 bases are TGTGCCAGCGTGCCCCTCGATAATGAAAAACTGTTTTTT. This chain uses TRBV11-2 with TRBJ1-4; D gene uncertain. CDR1 and CDR2 (germline): SGHAT, FQNNGV. This CDR3 has 13 residues. The germline V and J ends were trimmed by 8 bases and 4 bases, with 11 bases remaining between them.

This chain joins TRBV9 and TRBJ1-3, with TRBD1 as a possible D gene (6 bases). There are 16 residues in the CDR3. Trimming took 4 bases from V and 4 from J, leaving 18 bases between them. Germline lookup yields CDR1 SGDLS and CDR2 YYNGEE. The DNA for the CDR3 is TGTGCCAGCAGCTCTCCCCACGGGGGCCCCGGAAACACCATATATTTT. Translating it yields CASSSPHGGPGNTIYF.

The chain carries TRBV2 and TRBJ1-1, with D tentatively TRBD1 (6 bases). Trimming removed 2 bases at V and 0 bases at J, with 13 bases between. Germline V gives CDR1 SNHLY, CDR2 FYNNEI. The CDR3 consists of 16 residues. The CDR3 loop reads CASSELGTHMNTEAFF. In DNA, the CDR3 is TGTGCCAGCAGTGAATTAGGGACACACATGAACACTGAAGCTTTCTTT. Filled out from reference TRBV2 and TRBJ1-1, the complete variable domain reads EPEVTQTPSHQVTQMGQEVILRCVPISNHLYFYWYRQILGQKVEFLVSFYNNEISEKSEIFDDQFSVERPDGSNFTLKIRSTKLEDSAMYFCASSELGTHMNTEAFFGQGTRLTVV.

The V call is TRBV7-8, the J call TRBJ2-5, with 8 nucleotides matching TRBD1. Germline V CDR1 and CDR2: SGHVS, FQNEAQ. Trimming took 0 bases from V and 5 from J; bases not matched to a gene: 8. This CDR3 is 16 amino acids long. The chain's CDR3 is CASSLANQGARETQYF. For the CDR3, the DNA is TGTGCCAGCAGCTTAGCGAATCAGGGGGCCAGGGAGACCCAGTACTTC.

This rearrangement joins TRBV10-3 to TRBJ2-7, with D perhaps TRBD1 (6 bases). The CDR3 runs to 14 residues. Trimming shortened V by 6 bases and J by 4 bases, and 16 bases separated the two germline ends. Germline V gives CDR1 ENHRY, CDR2 SYGVKD. The CDR3, as DNA: TGTGCCATCAGGGCACTTGAGGGGGTATACGAGCAGTACTTC. This translates into CAIRALEGVYEQYF.

The chain is built from TRBV18 and TRBJ1-1; no reliable D call. The V gene lost 9 bases and the J gene lost 3 bases, with 17 bases spanning the gap. The CDR3 is made up of 14 amino acids. Germline CDR1 and CDR2: KGHSH and LQKENI. CDR3 region: CASLRSRRDTEAFF. As DNA, the CDR3 is TGTGCCAGTCTGAGGTCCAGGCGAGACACTGAAGCTTTCTTT.

This rearrangement joins TRBV7-2 to TRBJ1-2, with 8 bases fitting TRBD1. This CDR3 is built from 15 residues. The J segment lost 4 bases and the V segment lost 1 base, leaving 5 bases of the junction unmatched. Germline CDR1 SGHTA, CDR2 FQGNSA. The CDR3: CASSLGLDRVYGYTF. The CDR3 DNA follows: TGTGCCAGCAGCTTAGGCTTGGACAGGGTCTATGGCTACACCTTC.

V usage is TRBV4-2 and J usage is TRBJ2-3, with unresolved D. The CDR3 is 20 amino acids. V was shortened by 0 bases and J by 1 base, with 23 bases between the two germline ends. Germline CDR1 and CDR2: LGHNA and YNFKEQ. CDR3 region: CASSQDPGAVGSSGTDTQYF. The CDR3 DNA reads TGTGCCAGCAGCCAAGATCCTGGAGCTGTCGGCTCGTCGGGCACAGATACGCAGTATTTT.

The rearrangement joins TRBV5-1 to TRBJ2-7; TRBD2 is a possible D gene (6 bases). Germline V gene lookup returns CDR1 SGHRS and CDR2 YFSETQ. The CDR3 loop spans 15 amino acids. Trimming cost V 0 bases and J 2 bases, with 12 bases left between them. For the CDR3, the DNA is TGCGCCAGCAGCTTGGCAGTAGCGGTAACCTACGAGCAGTACTTC. Translating gives CASSLAVAVTYEQYF.

This clone was observed a handful of times. V gene TRBV6-1 combines with J gene TRBJ2-2; TRBD1 matches at 8 bases. CDR1 is MNHNS and CDR2 is SASEGT in the germline V gene. The CDR3 is 15 residues long. The J segment lost 4 bases and the V segment lost 6 bases, leaving 7 bases of the junction unmatched. The CDR3 loop reads CASSRGQGGTGELFF. The CDR3 DNA reads TGTGCCAGCAGCCGAGGACAGGGAGGCACCGGGGAGCTGTTTTTT.

Only a few counts were recorded for this clone. This chain links TRBV19 with TRBJ2-1; D is perhaps TRBD2 (7 bases). Germline CDR1 and CDR2: LNHDA and SQIVND (reference sequence). The CDR3 is 17 residues long. V dropped 5 bases and J dropped 4 bases, with 21 bases sitting between them. The CDR3 nucleotides read TGTGCCAGTAGTCCCGACCTGTATAGGGGGGGATACAATGAGCAGTTCTTC. Residues: CASSPDLYRGGYNEQFF.

In this sample, this clone turned up a few times. CDR3 bases: TGTGCCAGCAGCCCCTCCCCGGGGCAGCAAGAGACCCAGTACTTC. Translated: CASSPSPGQQETQYF. This chain links TRBV11-2 with TRBJ2-5; D possibly matches TRBD1 or TRBD2 (5 bases each). Germline V CDR1 and CDR2: SGHAT, FQNNGV. Trimming removed 5 bases from V and 2 bases from J, with 15 bases in between. This CDR3 region has 15 residues. The full variable domain, with the rest looked up from reference TRBV11-2 and TRBJ2-5, is EAGVAQSPRYKIIEKRQSVAFWCNPISGHATLYWYQQILGQGPKLLIQFQNNGVVDDSQLPKDRFSAERLKGVDSTLKIQPAKLEDSAVYLCASSPSPGQQETQYFGPGTRLLVL.

This rearrangement joins TRBV7-9 to TRBJ2-7; D is unresolved. Germline V gene sequence: CDR1 SEHNR, CDR2 FQNEAQ (reference sequence). CDR3 length: 15 residues. V was shortened by 2 bases and J by 1 base, with 12 bases between the two germline ends. The CDR3 is CASSLTGAISYEQYF. In DNA form, the CDR3 reads TGTGCCAGCAGCTTAACCGGAGCCATATCCTACGAGCAGTACTTC. Together with reference TRBV7-9 and TRBJ2-7, the CDR3 gives the full variable domain: DTGVSQNPRHKITKRGQNVTFRCDPISEHNRLYWYRQTLGQGPEFLTYFQNEAQLEKSRLLSDRFSAERPKGSFSTLEIQRTEQGDSAMYLCASSLTGAISYEQYFGPGTRLTVT.

The rearrangement links TRBV5-1 to TRBJ2-1, with 7 bases lining up with TRBD2. This CDR3 has 14 amino acids. Germline trimming cut 2 bases from V and 9 bases from J; bases unmatched to any gene: 8. CDR1 and CDR2 from the germline V gene are SGHRS and YFSETQ. The CDR3 DNA sequence: TGCGCCAGCAGCTTAGGCGGCGGGAGTATTGAGCAGTTCTTC. Its translation: CASSLGGGSIEQFF.